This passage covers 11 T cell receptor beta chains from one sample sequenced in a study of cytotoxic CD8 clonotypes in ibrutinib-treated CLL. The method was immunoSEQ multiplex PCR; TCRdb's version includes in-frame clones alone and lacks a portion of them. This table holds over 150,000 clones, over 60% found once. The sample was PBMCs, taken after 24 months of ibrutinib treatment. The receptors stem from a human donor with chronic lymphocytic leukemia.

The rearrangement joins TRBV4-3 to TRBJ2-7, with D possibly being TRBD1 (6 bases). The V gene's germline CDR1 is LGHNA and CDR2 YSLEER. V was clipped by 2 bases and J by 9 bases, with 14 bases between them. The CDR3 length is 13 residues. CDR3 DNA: TGCGCCAGCAGCCAAATGAGGACAGAAAGGCAGTACTTC. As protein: CASSQMRTERQYF.

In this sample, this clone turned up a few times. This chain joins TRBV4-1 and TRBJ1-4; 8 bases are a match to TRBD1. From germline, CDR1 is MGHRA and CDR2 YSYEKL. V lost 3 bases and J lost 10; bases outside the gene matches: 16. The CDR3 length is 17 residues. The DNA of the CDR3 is TGCGCCAGCAGCCAGACTCACACAGGGGGTTTCCAGGGAAAACTGTTTTTT. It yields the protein CASSQTHTGGFQGKLFF.

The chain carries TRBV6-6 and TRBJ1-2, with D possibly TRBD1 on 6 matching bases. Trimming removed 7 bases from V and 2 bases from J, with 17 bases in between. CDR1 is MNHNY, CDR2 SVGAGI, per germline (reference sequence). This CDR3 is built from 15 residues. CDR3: CASTPRDTSNYGYTF. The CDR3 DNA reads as TGTGCCAGCACGCCCCGGGACACTTCAAACTATGGCTACACCTTC.

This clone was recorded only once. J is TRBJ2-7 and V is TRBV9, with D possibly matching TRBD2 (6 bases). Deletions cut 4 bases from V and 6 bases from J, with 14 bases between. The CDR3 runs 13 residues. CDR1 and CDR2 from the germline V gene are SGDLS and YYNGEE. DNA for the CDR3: TGTGCCAGCAGCTCGCCTGGGAGGACCGAGCAGTACTTC. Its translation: CASSSPGRTEQYF.

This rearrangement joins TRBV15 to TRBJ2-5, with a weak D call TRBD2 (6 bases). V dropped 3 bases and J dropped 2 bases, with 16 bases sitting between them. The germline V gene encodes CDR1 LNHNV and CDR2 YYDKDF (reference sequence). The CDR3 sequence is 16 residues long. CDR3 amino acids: CATSSPGVAAQETQYF. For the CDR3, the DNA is TGTGCCACCAGCAGCCCGGGGGTAGCGGCACAAGAGACCCAGTACTTC.

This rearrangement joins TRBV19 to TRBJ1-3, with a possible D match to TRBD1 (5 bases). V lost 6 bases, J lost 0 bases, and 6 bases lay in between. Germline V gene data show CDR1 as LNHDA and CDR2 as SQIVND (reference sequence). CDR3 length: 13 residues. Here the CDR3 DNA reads TGTGCCAGTAGCAGGGACTCTGGAAACACCATATATTTT. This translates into CASSRDSGNTIYF.

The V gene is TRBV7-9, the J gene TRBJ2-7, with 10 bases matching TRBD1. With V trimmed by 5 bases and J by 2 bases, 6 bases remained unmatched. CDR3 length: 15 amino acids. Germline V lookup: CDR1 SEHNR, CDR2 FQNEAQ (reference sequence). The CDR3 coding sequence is TGTGCCAGCAGCACCCGGGACAGGGGTCCCTACGAGCAGTACTTC. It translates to CASSTRDRGPYEQYF. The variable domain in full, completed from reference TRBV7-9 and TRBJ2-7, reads DTGVSQNPRHKITKRGQNVTFRCDPISEHNRLYWYRQTLGQGPEFLTYFQNEAQLEKSRLLSDRFSAERPKGSFSTLEIQRTEQGDSAMYLCASSTRDRGPYEQYFGPGTRLTVT.

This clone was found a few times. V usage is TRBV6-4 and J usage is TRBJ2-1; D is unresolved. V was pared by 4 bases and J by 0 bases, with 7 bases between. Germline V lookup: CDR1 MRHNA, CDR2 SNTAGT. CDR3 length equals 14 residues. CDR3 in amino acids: CASSVLSSYNEQFF. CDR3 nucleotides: TGTGCCAGCAGTGTTCTAAGCTCCTACAATGAGCAGTTCTTC.

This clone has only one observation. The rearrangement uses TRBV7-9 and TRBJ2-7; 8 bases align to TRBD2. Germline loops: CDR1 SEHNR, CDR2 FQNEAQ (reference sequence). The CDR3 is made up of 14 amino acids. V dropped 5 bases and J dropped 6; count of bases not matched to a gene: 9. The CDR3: CASSAVGLVPEQYF. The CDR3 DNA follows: TGTGCCAGCAGCGCAGTGGGACTAGTTCCCGAGCAGTACTTC.

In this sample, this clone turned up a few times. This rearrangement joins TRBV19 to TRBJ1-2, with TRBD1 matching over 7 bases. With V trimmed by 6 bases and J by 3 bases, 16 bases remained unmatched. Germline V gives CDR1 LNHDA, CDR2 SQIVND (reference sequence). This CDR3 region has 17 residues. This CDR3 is CASRFWDNRGEDYGYTF. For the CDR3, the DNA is TGTGCCAGTAGGTTTTGGGACAACAGGGGAGAAGACTATGGCTACACCTTC.

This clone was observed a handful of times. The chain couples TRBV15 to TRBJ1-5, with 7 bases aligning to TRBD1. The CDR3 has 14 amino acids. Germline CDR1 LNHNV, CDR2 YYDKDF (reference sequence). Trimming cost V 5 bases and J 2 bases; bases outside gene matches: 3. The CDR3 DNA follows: TGTGCCACCAGCCGAACAGGGGGCAATCAGCCCCAGCATTTT. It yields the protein CATSRTGGNQPQHF.